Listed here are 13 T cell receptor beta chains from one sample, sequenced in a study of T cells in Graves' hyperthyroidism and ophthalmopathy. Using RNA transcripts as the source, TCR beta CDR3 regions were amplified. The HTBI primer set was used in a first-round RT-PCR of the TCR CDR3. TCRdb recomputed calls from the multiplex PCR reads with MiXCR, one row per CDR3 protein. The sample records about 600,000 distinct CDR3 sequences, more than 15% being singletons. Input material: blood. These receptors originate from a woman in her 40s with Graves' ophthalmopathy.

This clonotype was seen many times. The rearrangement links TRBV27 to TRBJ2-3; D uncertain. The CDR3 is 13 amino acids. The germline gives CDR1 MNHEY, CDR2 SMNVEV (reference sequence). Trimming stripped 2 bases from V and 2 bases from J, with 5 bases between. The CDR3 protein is CASSLQTTDTQYF. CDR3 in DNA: TGTGCCAGCAGTTTACAAACCACAGATACGCAGTATTTT.

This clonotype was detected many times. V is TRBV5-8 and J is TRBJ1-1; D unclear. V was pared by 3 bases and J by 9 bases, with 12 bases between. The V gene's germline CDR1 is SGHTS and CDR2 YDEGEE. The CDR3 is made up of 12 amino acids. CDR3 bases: TGTGCCAGCAGCTCTTCGATACTCAAAGCTTTCTTT. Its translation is CASSSSILKAFF.

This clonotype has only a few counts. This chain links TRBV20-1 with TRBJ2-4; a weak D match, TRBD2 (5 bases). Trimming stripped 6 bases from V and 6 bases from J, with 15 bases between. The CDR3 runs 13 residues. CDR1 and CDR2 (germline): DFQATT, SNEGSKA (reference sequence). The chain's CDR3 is CSAHSLAGNIQYF. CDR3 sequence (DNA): TGCAGTGCCCACTCGCTAGCAGGAAACATTCAGTACTTC.

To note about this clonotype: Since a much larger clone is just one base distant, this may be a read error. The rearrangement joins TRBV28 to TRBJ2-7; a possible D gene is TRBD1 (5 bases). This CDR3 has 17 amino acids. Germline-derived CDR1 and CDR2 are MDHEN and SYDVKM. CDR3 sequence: CASGFQDSTASTYEQYF. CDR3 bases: TGTGCCAGCGGTTTTCAGGATTCGACAGCTTCTACCTACGAGCAGTACTTC.

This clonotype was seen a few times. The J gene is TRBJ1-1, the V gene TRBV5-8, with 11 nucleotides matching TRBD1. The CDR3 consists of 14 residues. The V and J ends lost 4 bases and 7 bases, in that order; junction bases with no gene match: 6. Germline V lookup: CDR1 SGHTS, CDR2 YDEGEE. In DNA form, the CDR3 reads TGTGCCAGCAGCATGGACAGGGGGCGAGGTGAAGCTTTCTTT. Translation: CASSMDRGRGEAFF.

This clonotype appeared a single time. CDR3 sequence reads: CASADRANSPLHF. The CDR3 DNA reads TGTGCCAGCGCCGACAGGGCCAATTCACCCCTCCACTTT. J is TRBJ1-6 and V is TRBV7-3; 7 bases fit TRBD1. CDR3 length: 13 residues. Germline V CDR1 and CDR2: SGHTA, FQGTGA. V lost 8 bases to trimming and J lost 7 bases; unmatched junction nucleotides: 5.

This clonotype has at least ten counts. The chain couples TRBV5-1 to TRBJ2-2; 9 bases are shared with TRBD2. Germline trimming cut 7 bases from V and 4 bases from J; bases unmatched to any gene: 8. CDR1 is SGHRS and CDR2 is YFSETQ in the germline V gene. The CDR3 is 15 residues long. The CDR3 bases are TGCGCCAGCCGGGCCGGGACTAGCTCCACCGGGGAGCTGTTTTTT. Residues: CASRAGTSSTGELFF.

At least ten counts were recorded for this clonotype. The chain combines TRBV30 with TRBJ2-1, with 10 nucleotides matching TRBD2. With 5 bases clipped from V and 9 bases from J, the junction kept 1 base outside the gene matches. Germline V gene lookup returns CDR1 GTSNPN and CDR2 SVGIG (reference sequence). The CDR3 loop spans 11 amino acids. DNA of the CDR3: TGTGCCTGGGTAGCGGGAGGTGAGCAGTTCTTC. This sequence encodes CAWVAGGEQFF.

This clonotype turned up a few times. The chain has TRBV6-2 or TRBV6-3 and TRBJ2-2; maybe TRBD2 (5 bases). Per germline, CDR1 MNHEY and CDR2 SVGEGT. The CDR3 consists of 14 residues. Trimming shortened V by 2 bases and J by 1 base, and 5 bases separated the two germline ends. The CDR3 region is CASSYGGNTGELFF. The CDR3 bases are TGTGCCAGCAGTTACGGAGGGAACACCGGGGAGCTGTTTTTT.

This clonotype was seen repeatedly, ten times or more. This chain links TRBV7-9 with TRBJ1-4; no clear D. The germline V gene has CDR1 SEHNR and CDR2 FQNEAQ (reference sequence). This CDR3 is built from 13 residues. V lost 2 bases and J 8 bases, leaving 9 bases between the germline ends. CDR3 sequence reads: CASSLYPGEKLFF. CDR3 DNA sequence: TGTGCCAGCAGCTTATACCCCGGGGAAAAACTGTTTTTT.

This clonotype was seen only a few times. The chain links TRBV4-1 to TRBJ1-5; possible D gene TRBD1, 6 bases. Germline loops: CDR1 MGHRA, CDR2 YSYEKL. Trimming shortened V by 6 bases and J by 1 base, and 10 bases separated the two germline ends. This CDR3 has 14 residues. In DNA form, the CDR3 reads TGCGCCAGCAGACAGGGAGGGAGCAATCAGCCCCAGCATTTT. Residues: CASRQGGSNQPQHF.

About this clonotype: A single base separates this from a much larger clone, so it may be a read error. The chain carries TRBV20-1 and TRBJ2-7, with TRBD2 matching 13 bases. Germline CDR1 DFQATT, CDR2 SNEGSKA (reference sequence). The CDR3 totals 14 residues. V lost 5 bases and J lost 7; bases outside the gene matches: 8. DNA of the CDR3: TGCAGTGCTCGGACTAGCGGGAGTCAGAATGAGCAGTACTTC. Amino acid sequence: CSARTSGSQNEQYF.

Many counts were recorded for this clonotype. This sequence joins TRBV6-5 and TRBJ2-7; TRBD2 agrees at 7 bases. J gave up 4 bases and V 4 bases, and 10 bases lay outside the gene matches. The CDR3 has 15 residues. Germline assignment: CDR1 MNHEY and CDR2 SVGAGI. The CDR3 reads CASSSGRVTGYEQYF. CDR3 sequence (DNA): TGTGCCAGCAGTTCAGGGAGGGTCACCGGGTACGAGCAGTACTTC.